This T cell receptor (beta chain) was sequenced during a study of T cell clones after liver transplantation. Study context: Liver transplant recipients had immunosuppression withdrawal attempted within 2 years. Draws occurred before transplant, before withdrawal, and after complete or failed withdrawal. HCV positivity affected three of eight recipients; the rest lacked autoimmune or viral indications.

The V and J ends lost 4 bases and 0 bases respectively, with 19 bases between them. The CDR3 contains 18 residues. Germline-derived CDR1 and CDR2 are MGHRA and YSYEKL. Clones were sequenced by immunoSEQ multiplex PCR, and TCRdb holds only the in-frame ones, with some missing. This sample has tens of thousands of clones, with 71% found just once. The TCR originated in a human donor who received a liver transplant. The sequences come from CD4+ T cells from blood, collected before liver transplant. The chain joins TRBV4-1 to TRBJ1-5; no definite D call. Here the CDR3 DNA reads TGCGCCAGCAGCCGTAACCCACTGGGCCTAAATAGCAATCAGCCCCAGCATTTT. Amino acids: CASSRNPLGLNSNQPQHF.